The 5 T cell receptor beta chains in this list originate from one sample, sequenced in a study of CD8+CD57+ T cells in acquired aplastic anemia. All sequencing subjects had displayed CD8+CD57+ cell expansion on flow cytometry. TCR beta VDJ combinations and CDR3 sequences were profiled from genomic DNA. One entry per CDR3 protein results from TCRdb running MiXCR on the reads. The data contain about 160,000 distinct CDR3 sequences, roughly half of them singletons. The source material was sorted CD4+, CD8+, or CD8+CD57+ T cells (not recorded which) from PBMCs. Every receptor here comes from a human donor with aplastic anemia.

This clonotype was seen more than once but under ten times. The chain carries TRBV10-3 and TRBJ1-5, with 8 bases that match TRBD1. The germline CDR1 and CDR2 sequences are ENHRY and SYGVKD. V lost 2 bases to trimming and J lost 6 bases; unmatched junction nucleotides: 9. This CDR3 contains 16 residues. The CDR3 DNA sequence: TGTGCCATCAGTGAGGGGCAGGGGGCGCATGGTCAGCCCCAGCATTTT. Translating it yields CAISEGQGAHGQPQHF.

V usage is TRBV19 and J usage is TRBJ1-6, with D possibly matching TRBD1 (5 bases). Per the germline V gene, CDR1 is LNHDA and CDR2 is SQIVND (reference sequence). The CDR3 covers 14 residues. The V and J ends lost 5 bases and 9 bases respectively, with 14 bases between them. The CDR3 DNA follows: TGTGCCAGTAGTCCAGACAGAAAAGCTTCACCCCTCCACTTT. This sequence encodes CASSPDRKASPLHF.

The CDR3 loop is CASSPTGVGGNYGYTF. Written as DNA, the CDR3 is TGTGCCAGCAGCCCCACTGGAGTCGGGGGAAACTATGGCTACACCTTC. The chain carries TRBV7-8 and TRBJ1-2, with D possibly matching TRBD1 (5 bases). The CDR3 has 16 amino acids. Germline V gene data show CDR1 as SGHVS and CDR2 as FQNEAQ. V lost 5 bases and J lost 2, with 18 bases in between.

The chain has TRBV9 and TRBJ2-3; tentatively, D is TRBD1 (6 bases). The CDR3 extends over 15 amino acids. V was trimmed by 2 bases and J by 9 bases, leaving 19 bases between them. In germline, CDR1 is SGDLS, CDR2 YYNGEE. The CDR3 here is CASSVPPPDSSTQYF. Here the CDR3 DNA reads TGTGCCAGCAGCGTCCCTCCCCCGGACAGTTCGACGCAGTATTTT.

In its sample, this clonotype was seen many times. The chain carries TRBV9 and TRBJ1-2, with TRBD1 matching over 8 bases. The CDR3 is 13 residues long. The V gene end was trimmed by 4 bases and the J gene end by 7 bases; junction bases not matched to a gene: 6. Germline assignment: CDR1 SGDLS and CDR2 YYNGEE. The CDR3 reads CASSQTGARGYTF. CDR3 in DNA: TGTGCCAGCAGCCAGACAGGGGCTCGTGGCTACACCTTC.